These T cell receptor beta chains were read from a single sample in a study of low-dose radiotherapy and immunotherapy resistance in tumors. TCRdb independently ran MiXCR on the reads; one entry per CDR3 protein. The sample carries 70,000 to 95,000 distinct CDR3 sequences, 15% to 20% recorded once. The sequenced sample was PBMCs, obtained before treatment. Source of these receptors: a male donor with prostate cancer. CDR3s include the opening cysteine and the closing phenylalanine or tryptophan. The D gene is left open where the match is weak. The size entry is marked missing in some rows and otherwise reads once, few, many or a size class.

j_call,clone_size,v_call,d_call,cdr3_nt,cdr3_aa
TRBJ2-3,many,TRBV3-1,NA,TGTGCCAGCAGCCAAGATCCGACGGTAGATACGCAGTATTTT,CASSQDPTVDTQYF
TRBJ2-7,few,TRBV20-1,NA,TGCAGTGCTAGACCGACCGGGGCCAGCTACGAGCAGTACTTC,CSARPTGASYEQYF
TRBJ2-3,NA,TRBV28,TRBD2,TGTGCCAGCAGTACCCTAGCGGGAGTGGTCGCAGATACGCAGTATTTT,CASSTLAGVVADTQYF
TRBJ2-2,few,TRBV30,NA,TGTGCCTGGAGTGTACCCGTAAGAGCCACCGGGGAGCTGTTTTTT,CAWSVPVRATGELFF
TRBJ2-7,many,TRBV7-2,NA,TGTGCCAGCAGCTTAGCAGGGGAATTCGAGCAGTACTTC,CASSLAGEFEQYF
TRBJ2-3,many,TRBV14,TRBD2,TGTGCCAGCAGCCAAGGTTTACTAGCGGTTACAGATACGCAGTATTTT,CASSQGLLAVTDTQYF
TRBJ1-5,many,TRBV19,TRBD1,TGTGCCAGCAGCCGGGGACAGCAGCCCCAGCATTTT,CASSRGQQPQHF
TRBJ1-2,many,TRBV27,TRBD1,TGTGCCAGCAGTAGGACAGGGGACAATGGCTACACCTTC,CASSRTGDNGYTF
TRBJ2-1,many,TRBV13,NA,TGTGCCAGCAGTCGACGTGGTGGGGTATACAATGAGCAGTTCTTC,CASSRRGGVYNEQFF
TRBJ2-2,NA,TRBV27,NA,TGTGCCACCCCCCTTAGGGAACAGAGCAACACCGGGGAGCTGTTTTTT,CATPLREQSNTGELFF
TRBJ2-3,NA,TRBV24-1,TRBD1,TGTGCCACCAGTGACCCGACAGGGGTTAGCACAGATACGCAGTATTTT,CATSDPTGVSTDTQYF
TRBJ2-4,many,TRBV13,NA,TGTGCCAGCAGCCCATCTATGAACATTCAGTACTTC,CASSPSMNIQYF
TRBJ2-2,many,TRBV4-1,NA,TGCGCCAGCAGCCAACAACAGGGGGGAGGGACCGGGGAGCTGTTTTTT,CASSQQQGGGTGELFF
TRBJ1-2,many,TRBV18,NA,TGTGCCAGCTCACCCGCCCCCGAAGGCCATGGCTACACCTTC,CASSPAPEGHGYTF
TRBJ1-5,many,TRBV15,NA,TGTGCCACCAGCAGAGAGAGGGACCAGACCCAGCATTTT,CATSRERDQTQHF
TRBJ1-4,many,TRBV7-2,NA,TGTGCCAGCAGTTCCGGGCCAAAACTGTTTTTT,CASSSGPKLFF